The clone carrying this T cell receptor beta chain was seen a few times. The antigen is undetermined. Every bit of the isolated RNA underwent reverse transcription, so sequencing read expressed TCRB transcripts. Generated by immunoSEQ multiplex PCR, the TCRdb table keeps only in-frame clones and is missing some. Of about 240,000 clones in the sample, 25% to 35% are singletons; the top ten hold roughly 4.1%. These data originate in a study of beta chain features in type 1 diabetes. About the study: Taken together, all samples contributed 107,917,701 examined sorted cells.

Study results and limitations: In the patient group, naive, central memory and Treg TCRB repertoires seemed more alike than in the healthy donor group. Over-representation of high TCR-expressing cells was a possible consequence of cDNA sequencing.

Germline loops: CDR1 SGHAT, CDR2 FQNNGV. V lost 7 bases, J lost 5 bases, and 8 bases lay in between. The CDR3 has 11 amino acids. Sequencing was carried out using central memory CD4+ T cells from blood. The chain links TRBV11-2 to TRBJ1-1; no clear D. The sequence was collected from a man aged 25 to 40 in good health. The CDR3 loop is CASNPGTEAFF. The CDR3 region has the DNA TGTGCCAGCAACCCCGGGACTGAAGCTTTCTTT.